The rows below give T cell receptor beta chains drawn from one sample of a study of cytomegalovirus exposure and HLA in healthy donors. Only in-frame clones appear in the TCRdb table, and some are missing; sequencing was by immunoSEQ multiplex PCR. Found here are roughly 63,000 clones, 71% of them singletons; the top ten hold about 23%. Sequenced material: PBMCs. Receptors were obtained from a man aged 45 to 65 in good health and CMV-seropositive. CDR3s include the opening cysteine and the closing phenylalanine or tryptophan. D genes are given only for firm matches. The size field is filled for only some rows; it gives once, few, many or a size class.

- TRBJ1-3 - TRBV5-1 CASSLRSASSGNTIYF TGCGCCAGCAGCTTACGCAGCGCTAGCTCTGGAAACACCATATATTTT
- TRBJ2-5 - TRBV9 CASSASALGRQTQYF TGTGCCAGCAGCGCCTCCGCACTGGGCCGGCAGACCCAGTACTTC
- TRBJ2-7 few TRBV29-1 CSVSRDGYEQYF TGCAGCGTCTCCCGAGATGGCTACGAGCAGTACTTC
- TRBJ2-3 - TRBV15 CATSRDSPLDTQYF TGTGCCACCAGCAGAGATTCCCCCCTAGATACGCAGTATTTT
- TRBJ2-7 - TRBV2 CASSEARAYF TGTGCCAGCAGTGAAGCGAGGGCCTACTTC
TRBD2 TRBJ2-1 - TRBV5-1 CASSLATSGSSYNEQFF TGCGCCAGCAGCTTGGCCACTAGCGGGAGCTCCTACAATGAGCAGTTCTTC
- TRBJ1-3 - TRBV28 CASSLFRVSGNTIYF TGTGCCAGCAGTTTGTTCAGGGTCTCTGGAAACACCATATATTTT
TRBD1 TRBJ2-7 - TRBV5-1 CASSFGQGSYEQYF TGCGCCAGCAGCTTCGGACAGGGATCTTACGAGCAGTACTTC
- TRBJ2-1 - TRBV10-1 CASSVTGPYNEQFF TGCGCCAGCAGTGTAACAGGCCCCTACAATGAGCAGTTCTTC
TRBD2 TRBJ2-1 - TRBV29-1 CSVVTAAGGENEQFF TGCAGCGTTGTAACAGCTGCGGGGGGTGAAAATGAGCAGTTCTTC
- TRBJ1-3 - TRBV5-4 CASSPGIRASGNTIYF TGTGCCAGCAGCCCGGGGATTAGGGCCTCTGGAAACACCATATATTTT
- TRBJ1-6 - TRBV4-3 CASSQDRGISPLHF TGCGCCAGCAGCCAAGATCGGGGGATTTCACCCCTCCACTTT
- TRBJ2-7 - TRBV6-6 CASSTLARITYEQYF TGTGCCAGCAGTACCCTAGCGCGAATAACCTACGAGCAGTACTTC
TRBD1 TRBJ1-1 - TRBV5-1 CASSSWTGRNTEAFF TGCGCCAGCAGCTCGTGGACAGGGCGGAACACTGAAGCTTTCTTT
- TRBJ2-3 - TRBV5-1 CASSPSGRTADTQYF TGCGCCAGCAGCCCGTCTGGACGGACAGCAGATACGCAGTATTTT
- TRBJ1-1 few TRBV4-1 CASSQEPGVNTEAFF TGCGCCAGCAGCCAAGAACCAGGGGTGAACACTGAAGCTTTCTTT
- TRBJ2-3 - TRBV9 CASSVEVEVGTDTQYF TGTGCCAGCAGCGTAGAGGTGGAGGTCGGCACAGATACGCAGTATTTT
TRBD1 TRBJ2-7 - TRBV25-1 CASSIQGATYEQYF TGTGCCAGCAGTATACAGGGGGCCACCTACGAGCAGTACTTC
TRBD1 TRBJ1-5 - TRBV6-4 CASSDLGQLNQPQHF TGTGCCAGCAGTGACCTGGGACAGCTCAATCAGCCCCAGCATTTT
- TRBJ1-4 - TRBV4-1 CASSQVQQLYEKLFF TGCGCCAGCAGCCAAGTTCAACAGTTATATGAAAAACTGTTTTTT
TRBD2 TRBJ2-7 - TRBV6-1 CASSELGLGKEQYF TGTGCCAGCAGTGAATTGGGACTAGGAAAGGAGCAGTACTTC
- TRBJ2-7 - TRBV7-9 CASSQGDYEQYF TGTGCCAGCAGCCAAGGGGACTACGAGCAGTACTTC
TRBD1 TRBJ2-7 once TRBV5-4 CASSLDPGGGITSYEQYF TGTGCCAGCAGCTTGGATCCAGGGGGCGGAATTACTTCCTACGAGCAGTACTTC
- TRBJ2-7 - TRBV6-1 CAGRVDGGLGEQYF TGTGCCGGCAGGGTGGACGGGGGGCTGGGGGAGCAGTACTTC
- TRBJ1-1 - TRBV6-5 CASSYSAPHTEAFF TGTGCCAGCAGTTACTCAGCCCCCCACACTGAAGCTTTCTTT
- TRBJ2-7 - TRBV2 CASSDFGAREQYF TGTGCCAGCAGTGATTTTGGGGCGCGGGAGCAGTACTTC
TRBD2 TRBJ2-7 - TRBV6-1 CASERGGRSEQYF TGTGCCAGCGAGCGCGGGGGGAGGAGCGAGCAGTACTTC
TRBD1 TRBJ2-1 once TRBV5-4 CASSLQQGENNEQFF TGTGCCAGCAGCTTGCAACAGGGGGAGAACAATGAGCAGTTCTTC
TRBD1 TRBJ2-5 - TRBV7-9 CASSLEVTGPKTQYF TGTGCCAGCAGCTTAGAGGTGACAGGGCCGAAGACCCAGTACTTC
TRBD1 TRBJ2-7 - TRBV5-1 CASSLEGQGYEQYF TGCGCCAGCAGCTTGGAGGGACAGGGGTACGAGCAGTACTTC
TRBD1 TRBJ1-6 - TRBV6-1 CASSETDRASPLHF TGTGCCAGCAGTGAGACGGACAGGGCTTCACCCCTCCACTTT
- TRBJ1-5 - TRBV6-1 CASSATGNQPQHF TGTGCCAGCAGTGCGACAGGCAATCAGCCCCAGCATTTT
TRBD1 TRBJ1-1 - TRBV4-2 CASSHRQGATEAFF TGTGCCAGCAGCCACCGACAGGGTGCAACTGAAGCTTTCTTT
TRBD2 TRBJ2-3 - TRBV5-6 CASSLKFSGGTDTQYF TGTGCCAGCAGCTTGAAGTTCAGCGGGGGCACAGATACGCAGTATTTT
- TRBJ2-3 - TRBV7-2 CASSLARVAPDTQYF TGTGCCAGCAGCTTAGCGAGGGTAGCGCCAGATACGCAGTATTTT